This TCR beta chain derives from a study of post-analysis software for immune sequencing data. The germline V gene encodes CDR1 SGHVS and CDR2 FNYEAQ. Between the trimmed V and J ends, which lost 1 base and 3 bases, there was a span of 13 bases. The CDR3 totals 15 residues. This clonotype was seen only a few times. The antigen is not known. Findings of the study overall: Normalized Chao1 diversity was significantly lower in multiple sclerosis patients than in controls. Batch-matched samples strongly co-clustered by F measure. TRBV segments more frequent in patients than in controls numbered several and included TRBV5-6, TRBV5-1 and TRBV20-1.

cDNA libraries of TCR beta carried unique molecular identifiers. From roughly 1 to 10 million T cells, 400,000 to 600,000 cDNA molecules were obtained. TCRdb redid the calling of the PCR reads with MiXCR, one entry per CDR3 protein. The data contain 750,000 to 950,000 distinct CDR3 sequences, roughly 58% of them singletons. The TCR originated in a girl between 5 and 17 years old with multiple sclerosis. The sequencing input was blood. The genes are TRBV7-6 and TRBJ2-7; D gene unclear. CDR3 in amino acids: CASSLDVGILYEQYF. The CDR3 coding sequence is TGTGCCAGCAGCTTAGACGTTGGCATTCTCTACGAGCAGTACTTC.